This entry lists 31 T cell receptor beta chains sequenced from one sample in a study of human versus mouse CDR3 diversity and MHC coevolution. Only in-frame clones appear in the TCRdb table, and some are missing; sequencing was by immunoSEQ multiplex PCR. The table shows roughly 81,000 clones, with approximately 92% occurring only once. The sequenced material came from naive CD4+ T cells from blood. As to subset: CD45RO-negative CD62L-positive naive CD4 T cells. All receptors come from a person aged 30 to 69 in good health.

The J gene is TRBJ2-2, the V gene TRBV7-2; possible D gene TRBD1, 6 bases. V lost 2 bases and J 4 bases, leaving 11 bases between the germline ends. The CDR3 spans 15 residues. Germline CDR1 reads SGHTA; CDR2 reads FQGNSA. The CDR3 sequence: CASSLRGFGTGELFF. The DNA for the CDR3 is TGTGCCAGCAGCTTAAGGGGGTTCGGCACCGGGGAGCTGTTTTTT.

This clone was counted once. The chain recombines TRBV11-3 with TRBJ2-1, with TRBD1 as a possible D gene (5 bases). V was shortened by 5 bases and J by 0 bases, with 11 bases between the two germline ends. Looked up from germline, CDR1 is SGHNT and CDR2 is YENEEA. This CDR3 is 15 amino acids long. The chain's CDR3 is CASSDRFSSYNEQFF. The CDR3 DNA reads TGTGCCAGCAGCGACAGATTCAGCTCCTACAATGAGCAGTTCTTC.

This chain connects TRBV21-1 to TRBJ1-1; no check of the table's D call, TRBD1, against the DNA was made. TRBV21-1 is recorded as a pseudogene. CDR3 length: 16 residues. The CDR3 spells CASSKDVVGGNTEAFF. The CDR3, as DNA: TGTGCCAGCAGCAAAGATGTTGTAGGGGGGAACACTGAAGCTTTCTTT.

In this sample, this clone turned up once. J is TRBJ1-1 and V is TRBV5-4; tentatively, D is TRBD1 (5 bases). This CDR3 region has 12 residues. V shed 3 bases and J shed 3 bases, with 6 bases lying between them. From germline, CDR1 is SGHNT and CDR2 YYREEE (reference sequence). DNA of the CDR3: TGTGCCAGCAGCTGGGGGGACACTGAAGCTTTCTTT. This encodes CASSWGDTEAFF.

In DNA, the CDR3 is TGTGCCAGCACCCGGACAGGGAAGGGAACTGAAGCTTTCTTT. Encoded protein: CASTRTGKGTEAFF. The J gene is TRBJ1-1, the V gene TRBV6-5, with 8 positions matching TRBD1. Germline CDR1 reads MNHEY; CDR2 reads SVGAGI. This CDR3 comprises 14 residues. Unmatched junction bases numbered 9, after V lost 7 bases and J lost 5 bases.

The gene calls are TRBV11-2 and TRBJ1-2; possibly TRBD1 for D (5 bases). The CDR3 has 13 amino acids. V lost 5 bases, J lost 4 bases, and 11 bases lay in between. The V gene's germline CDR1 is SGHAT and CDR2 FQNNGV. The CDR3 nucleotides read TGTGCCAGCAGCGCGGGGGGGGTCTATGGCTACACCTTC. Translation gives CASSAGGVYGYTF.

This chain's CDR3 is CASSKGGGHYGYTF. The DNA of the CDR3 is TGTGCCAGCAGCAAAGGGGGGGGACACTATGGCTACACCTTC. The chain uses TRBV21-1 and TRBJ1-2. TRBV21-1 is designated a pseudogene. The CDR3 sequence is 14 residues long.

For the CDR3, the DNA is TGTGCCAGCAGCTTAATAGGGGACAGGGGGAAAGAGACCCAGTACTTC. This codes for CASSLIGDRGKETQYF. The J gene is TRBJ2-5, the V gene TRBV7-3, with 11 bases that match TRBD1. Germline values: CDR1 SGHTA, CDR2 FQGTGA. This CDR3 contains 16 residues. The J segment lost 3 bases and the V segment lost 1 base, leaving 4 bases of the junction unmatched.

The chain couples TRBV18 to TRBJ2-7; D may be TRBD1 (6 bases). Deletions cut 3 bases from V and 3 bases from J, with 12 bases between. The CDR3 has 14 amino acids. CDR1 KGHSH and CDR2 LQKENI come from the germline V gene. CDR3 coding DNA: TGTGCCAGCTCACCTAACCGGGACAACTACGAGCAGTACTTC. Encoded protein: CASSPNRDNYEQYF. The whole variable domain, filled in from reference TRBV18 and TRBJ2-7, reads NAGVMQNPRHLVRRRGQEARLRCSPMKGHSHVYWYRQLPEEGLKFMVYLQKENIIDESGMPKERFSAEFPKEGPSILRIQQVVRGDSAAYFCASSPNRDNYEQYFGPGTRLTVT.

The rearrangement joins TRBV6-5 to TRBJ2-7; 11 bases agree with TRBD1. CDR3 length equals 14 residues. V lost 5 bases to trimming and J lost 7 bases; unmatched junction nucleotides: 7. Germline V CDR1 and CDR2: MNHEY, SVGAGI. CDR3 loop: CASSRDRGLGEQYF. CDR3 in DNA: TGTGCCAGCAGTCGGGACAGGGGGTTGGGGGAGCAGTACTTC.

This rearrangement joins TRBV5-1 to TRBJ1-6; D might be TRBD1 (5 bases). V gave up 3 bases and J gave up 5 bases, with 18 bases separating them. Germline-derived CDR1 and CDR2 are SGHRS and YFSETQ. This CDR3 contains 17 residues. The chain's CDR3 is CASSSRWGTGDNSPLHF. The CDR3 DNA sequence: TGCGCCAGCAGCTCGAGGTGGGGGACGGGGGATAATTCACCCCTCCACTTT.

This clone has a single count. The rearrangement uses TRBV28 and TRBJ1-5, with a possible D match to TRBD1 (5 bases). V was pared by 7 bases and J by 9 bases, with 10 bases between. The CDR3 is 11 residues long. Germline CDR1 MDHEN, CDR2 SYDVKM. This CDR3 is CASMGGRPQHF. The CDR3 DNA sequence: TGTGCCAGCATGGGGGGAAGGCCCCAGCATTTT.

The gene calls are TRBV2 and TRBJ1-1, with no clear D. CDR1 is SNHLY and CDR2 is FYNNEI in the germline V gene. Deletions cut 4 bases from V and 0 bases from J, with 6 bases between. CDR3 length: 13 amino acids. Here the CDR3 reads CASSGQMNTEAFF. The CDR3 DNA reads TGTGCCAGCAGTGGGCAGATGAACACTGAAGCTTTCTTT.

The sample holds one count of this clone. The J gene is TRBJ1-5, the V gene TRBV7-9; no reliable D call. This CDR3 is built from 15 residues. The ends were cut back, 1 base at V and 0 bases at J, with 7 bases in the middle. Germline CDR1 and CDR2: SEHNR and FQNEAQ (reference sequence). The DNA for the CDR3 is TGTGCCAGCAGCTTAGGAGAATATAGCAATCAGCCCCAGCATTTT. Its translation: CASSLGEYSNQPQHF. Full variable domain (remainder filled in from reference TRBV7-9 and TRBJ1-5): DTGVSQNPRHKITKRGQNVTFRCDPISEHNRLYWYRQTLGQGPEFLTYFQNEAQLEKSRLLSDRFSAERPKGSFSTLEIQRTEQGDSAMYLCASSLGEYSNQPQHFGDGTRLSIL.

This rearrangement joins TRBV4-2 to TRBJ1-5; TRBD1 matches 7 bases. V was pared by 4 bases and J by 0 bases, with 6 bases of the junction left unmatched. The V gene's germline CDR1 is LGHNA and CDR2 YNFKEQ. CDR3 length equals 16 residues. The CDR3, as DNA: TGTGCCAGCAGCCGTGGGACAGACGATAGCAATCAGCCCCAGCATTTT. Its protein product is CASSRGTDDSNQPQHF.

J is TRBJ1-2 and V is TRBV18; D is undetermined. This CDR3 has 13 amino acids. V lost 0 bases, J lost 5 bases, and 7 bases lay in between. Looked up from germline, CDR1 is KGHSH and CDR2 is LQKENI. CDR3 amino acids: CASSPPAEYGYTF. CDR3 bases: TGTGCCAGCTCACCACCGGCGGAGTATGGCTACACCTTC. Together with reference TRBV18 and TRBJ1-2, the CDR3 gives the full variable domain: NAGVMQNPRHLVRRRGQEARLRCSPMKGHSHVYWYRQLPEEGLKFMVYLQKENIIDESGMPKERFSAEFPKEGPSILRIQQVVRGDSAAYFCASSPPAEYGYTFGSGTRLTVV.

Comments on this clone: An end of the junction does not agree with germline; a read error may underlie this. The chain recombines TRBV28 with TRBJ2-7; maybe TRBD1 (6 bases). Germline loops: CDR1 MDHEN, CDR2 SYDVKM. The CDR3 spans 12 residues. CDR3 sequence: CASSSSPRDKFF. The CDR3 DNA sequence: TGTGCCAGCAGTTCCTCGCCCCGGGACAAGTTTTTC.

The chain employs TRBV9 and TRBJ1-1; perhaps TRBD1 as D (5 bases). There are 15 residues in the CDR3. The V end lost 0 bases, the J end lost 1 base, and 10 bases lay between the germline ends. CDR1 SGDLS and CDR2 YYNGEE come from the germline V gene. The CDR3 nucleotides are TGTGCCAGCAGCGTAGCCACAGGCCGGAACACTGAAGCTTTCTTT. Translation: CASSVATGRNTEAFF.

V is TRBV28 and J is TRBJ2-1; D may be TRBD1 (6 bases). Germline V lookup: CDR1 MDHEN, CDR2 SYDVKM. The CDR3 is 16 amino acids. The V end lost 2 bases, the J end lost 2 bases, and 13 bases lay between the germline ends. CDR3 sequence: CASSLGGPDAYNEQFF. In DNA form, the CDR3 reads TGTGCCAGCAGTTTAGGGGGCCCAGACGCCTACAATGAGCAGTTCTTC.

The rearrangement joins TRBV5-4 to TRBJ2-7, with 7 bases fitting TRBD2. The CDR3 has 15 amino acids. CDR1 and CDR2 from the germline V gene are SGHNT and YYREEE (reference sequence). Germline trimming cut 4 bases from V and 3 bases from J; bases unmatched to any gene: 10. The CDR3 bases are TGTGCCAGCAGCCGAATCCTTGGACTAGGCTACGAGCAGTACTTC. It yields the protein CASSRILGLGYEQYF. The whole variable domain, filled in from reference TRBV5-4 and TRBJ2-7, reads ETGVTQSPTHLIKTRGQQVTLRCSSQSGHNTVSWYQQALGQGPQFIFQYYREEENGRGNFPPRFSGLQFPNYSSELNVNALELDDSALYLCASSRILGLGYEQYFGPGTRLTVT.

As for this clone: An end of the junction does not agree with germline; a read error may underlie this. The chain carries TRBV7-3 and TRBJ1-6; the match to TRBD1 covers 11 bases. The germline gives CDR1 SGHTA, CDR2 FQGTGA. This CDR3 is built from 16 residues. CDR3 protein: CASGLIPLGQGAPLHF. In nucleotides, the CDR3 is TGTGCCAGCGGCTTAATTCCGTTGGGACAGGGGGCACCCCTCCACTTT.

The chain has TRBV5-4 and TRBJ2-5, with D unclear. Germline-derived CDR1 and CDR2 are SGHNT and YYREEE (reference sequence). The V end lost 4 bases, the J end lost 1 base, and 8 bases lay between the germline ends. The CDR3 contains 13 residues. CDR3 bases: TGTGCCAGCAGCCTTAACAGCCAAGAGACCCAGTACTTC. Translation: CASSLNSQETQYF.

V gene TRBV30 combines with J gene TRBJ1-2, with D possibly being TRBD1 (5 bases). V was clipped by 3 bases and J by 4 bases, with 21 bases between them. Germline V gene data show CDR1 as GTSNPN and CDR2 as SVGIG (reference sequence). The CDR3 sequence is 16 residues long. DNA of the CDR3: TGTGCCTGGAGCGCCCCGTGGGATGTGGGGGGCTATGGCTACACCTTC. The encoded protein is CAWSAPWDVGGYGYTF. The full variable domain, its missing parts supplied by reference TRBV30 and TRBJ1-2, is SQTIHQWPATLVQPVGSPLSLECTVEGTSNPNLYWYRQAAGRGLQLLFYSVGIGQISSEVPQNLSASRPQDRQFILSSKKLLLSDSGFYLCAWSAPWDVGGYGYTFGSGTRLTVV.

This sequence joins TRBV6-4 and TRBJ2-3, with D tentatively TRBD1 (6 bases). The V and J ends lost 6 bases and 0 bases respectively, with 10 bases between them. The CDR3 extends over 14 amino acids. Per the germline V gene, CDR1 is MRHNA and CDR2 is SNTAGT. CDR3 loop: CASSPTGSTDTQYF. For the CDR3, the DNA is TGTGCCAGCAGCCCGACAGGTAGCACAGATACGCAGTATTTT.

The rearrangement uses TRBV28 and TRBJ2-7, with 12 bases matching TRBD2. The CDR3 extends over 16 amino acids. Germline-derived CDR1 and CDR2 are MDHEN and SYDVKM. V shed 4 bases and J 4 bases; nucleotides not matched to a gene: 8. The CDR3 loop reads CASSSLAGGPGYEQYF. The CDR3, as DNA: TGTGCCAGCAGTTCCCTAGCGGGAGGGCCGGGGTACGAGCAGTACTTC.

The chain has TRBV7-2 and TRBJ2-5, with D maybe TRBD1 (6 bases). This CDR3 comprises 15 residues. Germline V gene lookup returns CDR1 SGHTA and CDR2 FQGNSA. V was shortened by 1 base and J by 4 bases, with 13 bases between the two germline ends. CDR3 region: CASSLGGLTLETQYF. The CDR3 DNA is TGTGCCAGCAGCTTAGGGGGGCTGACGTTAGAGACCCAGTACTTC.

The chain combines TRBV6-5 with TRBJ1-2; 9 nucleotides line up with TRBD1. Germline CDR1 is MNHEY and CDR2 is SVGAGI. The CDR3 length is 13 residues. Trimming cost V 5 bases and J 6 bases; bases outside gene matches: 4. The CDR3 here is CASSTDRGDGYTF. The DNA of the CDR3 is TGTGCCAGCAGTACTGACAGGGGGGATGGCTACACCTTC.

The V call is TRBV29-1, the J call TRBJ2-7; D is perhaps TRBD1 (6 bases). The CDR3 totals 14 residues. The V and J ends lost 1 base and 7 bases respectively, with 17 bases between them. Per germline, CDR1 SQVTM and CDR2 ANQGSEA. The CDR3 loop is CSVEATDRPNEQYF. CDR3 nucleotide sequence: TGCAGCGTTGAAGCGACCGACAGGCCTAATGAGCAGTACTTC.

The V call is TRBV6-1, the J call TRBJ1-5; D uncertain. CDR3 size: 10 residues. Trimming removed 4 bases from V and 7 bases from J, with 2 bases in between. Looked up from germline, CDR1 is MNHNS and CDR2 is SASEGT. CDR3 region: CASSVQPQHF. As DNA, the CDR3 is TGTGCCAGCAGTGTACAGCCCCAGCATTTT.

The rearrangement uses TRBV19 and TRBJ2-3; TRBD2 matches 7 bases. The CDR3 totals 14 residues. V was pared by 4 bases and J by 3 bases, with 4 bases of the junction left unmatched. Germline assignment: CDR1 LNHDA and CDR2 SQIVND (reference sequence). Here the CDR3 DNA reads TGTGCCAGTAGTAGCGGCGGGGGTACAGATACGCAGTATTTT. Translated: CASSSGGGTDTQYF.

The V call is TRBV18, the J call TRBJ2-7; D might be TRBD1 (6 bases). The ends were cut back, 4 bases at V and 1 base at J, with 8 bases in the middle. CDR3 length: 13 residues. Germline V gives CDR1 KGHSH, CDR2 LQKENI. DNA for the CDR3: TGTGCCAGCTCACAACAGGGATCCTACGAGCAGTACTTC. It encodes CASSQQGSYEQYF.